Listed here is a single T cell receptor (beta chain). This sample stems from a study of cytomegalovirus exposure and HLA in healthy donors. The CDR3 runs 15 residues. Germline assignment: CDR1 MNHNY and CDR2 SVGAGI (reference sequence). V gave up 4 bases and J gave up 0 bases, with 12 bases separating them. The PCR employed 60 Vbeta primers together with 13 Jbeta primers. Using immunoSEQ multiplex PCR, the repertoire was profiled, and TCRdb retains in-frame clones only, with some absent. The sample holds over 150,000 clones; about 85% are singletons and the top ten take 1%. The sequenced sample was PBMCs. The chain carries TRBV6-6 and TRBJ1-1; D may be TRBD1 (6 bases). This sequence originates from a boy younger than 10 in good health and CMV-seronegative. The CDR3 region is CASSSTGLMNTEAFF. The DNA of the CDR3 is TGTGCCAGCAGTTCTACAGGGCTCATGAACACTGAAGCTTTCTTT.